The 28 T cell receptor beta chains below all came from one sample that was sequenced in a study of regulatory T cells in long-lasting Graves disease. Time point: newly diagnosed GD, antithyroid drugs for less than 3 months. With RNA extracted from PBMCs as input, the TCR library was made. Building the TCR beta libraries relied on iRepertoire HTBI primers, and CDR3 regions underwent Arm-PCR. Each CDR3 protein gets one entry after TCRdb re-called the multiplex PCR reads with MiXCR. Of fewer than 400,000 distinct CDR3 sequences listed, 18% were seen once; the top ten hold less than 40%. The material sequenced was peripheral blood mononuclear cells (PBMCs), taken at new diagnosis, from a patient treated with antithyroid drugs. The source is a female donor with Graves disease.

This clonotype occurred a few times. This sequence joins TRBV27 and TRBJ2-1, with 13 nucleotides matching TRBD2. The trim removed 6 bases at V and 3 bases at J, leaving 2 bases unmatched. Germline V lookup: CDR1 MNHEY, CDR2 SMNVEV (reference sequence). The CDR3 totals 15 residues. CDR3 DNA sequence: TGTGCCAGCAGCCGACTAGCGGGAGGCTACAATGAGCAGTTCTTC. It is translated as CASSRLAGGYNEQFF.

In its sample, this clonotype was seen a few times. This may be a read error: a much more frequent sequence differs by one nucleotide. CDR3 DNA sequence: TGTGCCAGCTCATTGGACACGGGTTGGGGAGCTTTCTTT. Translating gives CASSLDTGWGAFF. The chain couples TRBV18 to TRBJ1-1; a possible D gene is TRBD1 (5 bases). V was pared by 5 bases and J by 10 bases, with 17 bases between. The germline V gene has CDR1 KGHSH and CDR2 LQKENI. CDR3 length: 13 amino acids.

The table lists this clonotype with a few counts. The rearrangement links TRBV30 to TRBJ2-7; D is perhaps TRBD1 (6 bases). The ends were cut back, 7 bases at V and 1 base at J, with 14 bases in the middle. This CDR3 has 13 amino acids. CDR1 and CDR2 (germline): GTSNPN, SVGIG (reference sequence). The CDR3 DNA reads as TGTGCCTCGGCCCGAGACAGGTCCTACGAGCAGTACTTC. This sequence encodes CASARDRSYEQYF. Together with reference TRBV30 and TRBJ2-7, the CDR3 gives the full variable domain: SQTIHQWPATLVQPVGSPLSLECTVEGTSNPNLYWYRQAAGRGLQLLFYSVGIGQISSEVPQNLSASRPQDRQFILSSKKLLLSDSGFYLCASARDRSYEQYFGPGTRLTVT.

For this clonotype: A read error is possible here, since a much larger clone lies one base away. V is TRBV27 and J is TRBJ2-1, with 9 positions matching TRBD1. Germline V CDR1 and CDR2: MNHEY, SMNVEV (reference sequence). Trimming cost V 0 bases and J 13 bases; bases outside gene matches: 10. This CDR3 has 15 residues. CDR3: CASSLSPGQGWTQFF. The DNA for the CDR3 is TGTGCCAGCAGTTTATCGCCGGGACAGGGTTGGACCCAGTTCTTC.

This clonotype was seen at least ten times. The CDR3 spells CASSAGTGGNSPLHF. As DNA, the CDR3 is TGTGCCAGCAGCGCCGGGACAGGTGGGAATTCACCCCTCCACTTT. This chain joins TRBV9 and TRBJ1-6; 8 bases are shared with TRBD1. The CDR3 runs 15 residues. With 3 bases clipped from V and 7 bases from J, the junction kept 6 bases outside the gene matches. Germline V gene data show CDR1 as SGDLS and CDR2 as YYNGEE.

This clonotype was detected once. This rearrangement joins TRBV28 to TRBJ1-1, with 8 bases fitting TRBD1. There are 14 residues in the CDR3. Germline trimming cut 5 bases from V and 6 bases from J; bases unmatched to any gene: 8. The germline CDR1 and CDR2 sequences are MDHEN and SYDVKM. For the CDR3, the DNA is TGTGCCAGCAGTCGGGACAGGACCGGGGCTGAAGCTTTCTTT. Protein sequence: CASSRDRTGAEAFF.

This clonotype has at least ten counts. The chain combines TRBV11-1 with TRBJ2-2, with a tentative D call TRBD2 (5 bases). Per the germline V gene, CDR1 is SGHAT and CDR2 is FQDESV (reference sequence). Between the trimmed V and J ends, which lost 7 bases and 1 base, there was a span of 10 bases. This CDR3 has 14 residues. CDR3 in DNA: TGTGCCAGCACCAATAGCGAGAACACCGGGGAGCTGTTTTTT. Protein: CASTNSENTGELFF. The full variable domain, with the rest looked up from reference TRBV11-1 and TRBJ2-2, is EAEVAQSPRYKITEKSQAVAFWCDPISGHATLYWYRQILGQGPELLVQFQDESVVDDSQLPKDRFSAERLKGVDSTLKIQPAELGDSAMYLCASTNSENTGELFFGEGSRLTVL.

This clonotype has at least ten counts. This chain links TRBV30 with TRBJ2-7; D is uncertain. Trimming left V 0 bases short and J 4 bases short, with 7 bases between. Germline V gene sequence: CDR1 GTSNPN, CDR2 SVGIG (reference sequence). CDR3 length: 12 residues. The CDR3 loop reads CAWSVGSYEQYF. The CDR3 coding sequence is TGTGCCTGGAGTGTAGGATCTTACGAGCAGTACTTC.

This clonotype was picked up many times. V usage is TRBV9 and J usage is TRBJ2-7; 12 nucleotides match TRBD2. CDR1 is SGDLS, CDR2 YYNGEE, per germline. The V segment lost 6 bases and the J segment 3 bases; nucleotides outside the gene matches: 7. The CDR3 runs 15 residues. In nucleotides, the CDR3 is TGTGCCAGCACCCCATCTAGCGGGAGGGACTACGAGCAGTACTTC. Protein: CASTPSSGRDYEQYF. Full variable domain (remainder filled in from reference TRBV9 and TRBJ2-7): DSGVTQTPKHLITATGQRVTLRCSPRSGDLSVYWYQQSLDQGLQFLIQYYNGEERAKGNILERFSAQQFPDLHSELNLSSLELGDSALYFCASTPSSGRDYEQYFGPGTRLTVT.

At least ten counts were recorded for this clonotype. The chain is built from TRBV7-3 and TRBJ2-3; 7 bases are a match to TRBD2. The CDR3 sequence is 15 residues long. J gave up 6 bases and V 1 base, and 7 bases lay outside the gene matches. Germline V gene sequence: CDR1 SGHTA, CDR2 FQGTGA. The CDR3 sequence: CASSLIPTSWDTQYF. CDR3 nucleotides: TGTGCCAGCAGCTTAATCCCGACTAGCTGGGATACGCAGTATTTT. Combining the CDR3 with reference TRBV7-3 and TRBJ2-3 gives the whole variable domain GAGVSQTPSNKVTEKGKYVELRCDPISGHTALYWYRQSLGQGPEFLIYFQGTGAADDSGLPNDRFFAVRPEGSVSTLKIQRTERGDSAVYLCASSLIPTSWDTQYFGPGTRLTVL.

This clonotype was seen at least ten times. V gene TRBV2 combines with J gene TRBJ2-3, with unresolved D. There are 13 residues in the CDR3. Trimming stripped 3 bases from V and 4 bases from J, with 8 bases between. CDR1 is SNHLY and CDR2 is FYNNEI in the germline V gene. The CDR3 loop is CASSDGFPDTQYF. CDR3 sequence (DNA): TGTGCCAGCAGTGACGGCTTTCCAGATACGCAGTATTTT.

As regards this clonotype: Given a much more abundant clone one base away, this may be a read error. The chain is built from TRBV7-9 and TRBJ1-2; 9 bases are a match to TRBD1. Losses at the gene ends were 2 bases for V and 6 bases for J; bases not matched to a gene: 10. The CDR3 spans 16 residues. Germline assignment: CDR1 SEHNR and CDR2 FQNEAQ (reference sequence). Here the CDR3 DNA reads TGTGCCAGCAGCTTAACTGCGGGACAGGGTACCGATGGCTACACCTTC. This translates into CASSLTAGQGTDGYTF.

This clonotype was observed a handful of times. Given the absence of the conserved phenylalanine or tryptophan at the CDR3 end, a read error is likely. The J gene is TRBJ1-1, the V gene TRBV19; 9 bases align to TRBD1. Germline assignment: CDR1 LNHDA and CDR2 SQIVND (reference sequence). The V and J ends lost 6 bases and 4 bases, in that order; junction bases with no gene match: 9. The CDR3 consists of 15 residues. The CDR3, as DNA: TGTGCCAGTAGAATACAGGGGGCGAGAGGCACTGAAGCTTTCCTT. As protein: CASRIQGARGTEAFL.

This clonotype has at least ten counts. This chain connects TRBV27 to TRBJ1-5, with TRBD1 identical over 10 bases. Germline V gene data show CDR1 as MNHEY and CDR2 as SMNVEV (reference sequence). Trimming took 3 bases from V and 4 from J; bases not matched to a gene: 9. This CDR3 comprises 17 residues. For the CDR3, the DNA is TGTGCCAGCAGTTTGGCGTTGACAGGGGGCGGAAATCAGCCCCAGCATTTT. Its translation: CASSLALTGGGNQPQHF.

Only a few counts were recorded for this clonotype. One end of the junction does not line up with germline, which may come from a read error. V gene TRBV5-8 combines with J gene TRBJ1-4, with a tentative D call TRBD1 (6 bases). Per the germline V gene, CDR1 is SGHTS and CDR2 is YDEGEE. The CDR3 is 11 residues long. The chain's CDR3 is CASAPDSLLVF. In DNA form, the CDR3 reads TGTGCCAGCGCTCCGGACAGCCTTCTGGTTTTT.

This rearrangement joins TRBV10-3 to TRBJ1-6; D uncertain. The CDR3 covers 14 residues. The germline V gene encodes CDR1 ENHRY and CDR2 SYGVKD. The V gene lost 0 bases and the J gene lost 6 bases, with 6 bases spanning the gap. The CDR3 DNA is TGTGCCATCAGTGAGTCTAAGGGTAATTCACCCCTCCACTTT. It yields the protein CAISESKGNSPLHF.

The chain links TRBV6-1 to TRBJ2-7, with 9 positions matching TRBD2. Trimming cost V 6 bases and J 3 bases; bases outside gene matches: 3. CDR1 is MNHNS and CDR2 is SASEGT in the germline V gene. The CDR3 has 13 residues. The CDR3 loop reads CASSGAGGYEQYF. CDR3 DNA sequence: TGTGCCAGCAGCGGAGCGGGAGGCTACGAGCAGTACTTC.

At least ten counts were recorded for this clonotype. This chain uses TRBV24-1 with TRBJ2-7; TRBD2 agrees at 8 bases. Germline trimming cut 4 bases from V and 3 bases from J; bases unmatched to any gene: 10. CDR3 length: 16 amino acids. Germline values: CDR1 KGHDR, CDR2 SFDVKD. The CDR3 is CATSDSLAGSLYEQYF. The CDR3, as DNA: TGTGCCACCAGTGACTCGCTAGCGGGCTCGCTCTACGAGCAGTACTTC.

V gene TRBV20-1 combines with J gene TRBJ2-1, with TRBD1 matching over 8 bases. Germline-derived CDR1 and CDR2 are DFQATT and SNEGSKA (reference sequence). J was trimmed by 4 bases and V by 7 bases; bases with no gene match: 9. The CDR3 is 14 amino acids. In DNA, the CDR3 is TGCAGTGTTAAAACGGGACAGGTGTACAATGAGCAGTTCTTC. It codes for CSVKTGQVYNEQFF.

V usage is TRBV12-5 and J usage is TRBJ2-7; tentatively, D is TRBD2 (5 bases). This CDR3 has 16 residues. Trimming stripped 0 bases from V and 2 bases from J, with 14 bases between. From germline, CDR1 is LGHNT and CDR2 FRNRAP. This chain's CDR3 is CASGLVTGSRPYEQYF. Written as DNA, the CDR3 is TGTGCTAGTGGTTTGGTAACGGGGAGTCGACCCTACGAGCAGTACTTC.

This clonotype has only a few counts. The rearrangement joins TRBV29-1 to TRBJ2-7; the match to TRBD1 covers 7 bases. Germline assignment: CDR1 SQVTM and CDR2 ANQGSEA. V dropped 4 bases and J dropped 7; count of bases not matched to a gene: 1. CDR3 length: 10 amino acids. Written as DNA, the CDR3 is TGCAGCGTTGGGACAGGAGAGCAGTACTTC. Translated, it gives CSVGTGEQYF.

This clonotype was recorded at least ten times. The chain employs TRBV6-5 and TRBJ2-5; D unresolved. Trimming removed 2 bases at V and 3 bases at J, with 16 bases between. The CDR3 sequence is 16 residues long. Germline CDR1 is MNHEY and CDR2 is SVGAGI. The CDR3 DNA is TGTGCCAGCAGTTACATAACGGCGGCACCAAAAGAGACCCAGTACTTC. It yields the protein CASSYITAAPKETQYF.

This clonotype was counted ten times or more. The chain joins TRBV12-3 or TRBV12-4 to TRBJ1-2; TRBD1 is a possible D gene (5 bases). V was shortened by 5 bases and J by 5 bases, with 9 bases between the two germline ends. This CDR3 spans 12 amino acids. CDR3 nucleotides: TGTGCCAGCAGTAACGGGGGGTATGGCTACACCTTC. Translating it yields CASSNGGYGYTF.

This sequence joins TRBV27 and TRBJ1-4, with D perhaps TRBD1 (6 bases). The CDR3 runs to 15 residues. Germline CDR1 MNHEY, CDR2 SMNVEV (reference sequence). V lost 2 bases and J lost 4, with 11 bases in between. For the CDR3, the DNA is TGTGCCAGCAGTTTAAGGGGGGTCCTTAATGAAAAACTGTTTTTT. Its translation: CASSLRGVLNEKLFF.

In its sample, this clonotype was seen many times. This sequence joins TRBV11-3 and TRBJ1-2; no reliable D call. The V end lost 7 bases, the J end lost 3 bases, and 15 bases lay between the germline ends. The germline gives CDR1 SGHNT, CDR2 YENEEA. This CDR3 is built from 14 residues. This CDR3 is CASTLGGQDYGYTF. The CDR3 DNA reads TGTGCCAGCACCCTCGGAGGGCAGGACTATGGCTACACCTTC.

This clonotype showed up many times. The chain carries TRBV30 and TRBJ2-7, with 8 nucleotides matching TRBD1. Germline V CDR1 and CDR2: GTSNPN, SVGIG (reference sequence). The CDR3 is 13 residues long. Losses at the gene ends were 2 bases for V and 5 bases for J; bases not matched to a gene: 5. The CDR3 protein is CAWSLQGAHEQYF. The DNA for the CDR3 is TGTGCCTGGAGTCTCCAGGGGGCCCACGAGCAGTACTTC.

This clonotype was seen at least ten times. This chain links TRBV28 with TRBJ2-1; no clear D gene. The germline V gene encodes CDR1 MDHEN and CDR2 SYDVKM. The CDR3 length is 13 residues. The ends were cut back, 3 bases at V and 10 bases at J, with 13 bases in the middle. The CDR3 here is CASSLSPTDEQFF. For the CDR3, the DNA is TGTGCCAGCAGTTTGAGCCCCACAGACGAGCAGTTCTTC.

There are many counts of this clonotype. The genes are TRBV12-3 or TRBV12-4 and TRBJ1-4; D is unresolved. The CDR3 length is 12 residues. V shed 6 bases and J shed 7 bases, with 9 bases lying between them. In DNA, the CDR3 is TGTGCCAGCAGCAGGACCGCTGAAAAACTGTTTTTT. As protein: CASSRTAEKLFF.